This TCR beta chain came from a study of blood T cell repertoires in COVID-19. Germline-derived CDR1 and CDR2 are MNHEY and SMNVEV (reference sequence). This CDR3 is 13 amino acids long. J was trimmed by 5 bases and V by 2 bases; bases with no gene match: 0. TCRdb keeps only in-frame clones here, not all; method: immunoSEQ multiplex PCR. The sample includes under 150,000 clones, approximately 80% of them seen just once. Sample: PBMCs or T cells enriched from blood (not recorded which). The sequence was obtained from a man aged 50-59 years in a cohort exposed to, infected with or recovered from COVID-19 (not recorded which). The chain is built from TRBV27 and TRBJ2-7; TRBD1 aligns across 10 bases. The CDR3 DNA follows: TGTGCCAGCAGTTTAGGGACAGGGGACGAGCAGTACTTC. Amino acid sequence: CASSLGTGDEQYF.